The T cell receptor beta chain described here comes from a study of blood T cells in healthy people across ages. This clonotype was detected a few times. Trimming removed 4 bases from V and 1 base from J; junction bases left unmatched: 9. Germline loops: CDR1 SQVTM, CDR2 ANQGSEA. This CDR3 contains 16 residues. Alongside a J-beta primer mix, a sample-barcoded 5' primer served in a second PCR lasting about 6 to 12 cycles. From the 5' RACE reads, TCRdb called clonotypes with MiXCR, one entry per CDR3 protein. The sample yields hundreds of thousands of distinct CDR3 sequences, roughly 52% seen once. Sequenced input: blood. The source of this sequence is a man under 40 in good health. The gene calls are TRBV29-1 and TRBJ1-4, with 7 bases matching TRBD1. CDR3 protein: CSVGGDSDVTNEKLFF. The CDR3 DNA is TGCAGCGTTGGGGGGGACAGCGACGTAACTAATGAAAAACTGTTTTTT.